A single sample is the source of the 27 T cell receptor beta chains below, sequenced in a study of OX40 agonist ivuxolimab in advanced cancers. Assay used: immunoSEQ multiplex PCR; TCRdb lists only in-frame clones, some missing. Altogether around 140,000 clones are present, roughly 91% being singletons, with the ten largest covering under 1.3%. Source: CD4+ or CD8+ T cells sorted from blood, taken in a trial of the OX40 agonist ivuxolimab. These receptors originate from an adult with an advanced solid tumor such as melanoma, head and neck, liver or kidney cancer.

This clone was counted a single time. The chain has TRBV4-2 and TRBJ2-7; no clear D. CDR1 and CDR2 from the germline V gene are LGHNA and YNFKEQ. The CDR3 is 14 amino acids. Trimming took 0 bases from V and 6 from J, leaving 12 bases between them. CDR3 residues: CASSQEGSGGEQYF. The CDR3 bases are TGTGCCAGCAGCCAAGAGGGGTCCGGCGGCGAGCAGTACTTC.

The sample holds one count of this clone. J is TRBJ2-7 and V is TRBV15; D is uncertain. The V end was cut by 0 bases, the J end by 3 bases, with 15 bases between. From germline, CDR1 is LNHNV and CDR2 YYDKDF (reference sequence). The CDR3 is made up of 16 amino acids. CDR3 protein: CATSRDPVGPHYEQYF. The CDR3 DNA follows: TGTGCCACCAGCAGAGATCCAGTTGGACCACACTACGAGCAGTACTTC.

The chain recombines TRBV4-2 with TRBJ2-5, with 8 nucleotides matching TRBD2. There are 15 residues in the CDR3. Germline loops: CDR1 LGHNA, CDR2 YNFKEQ. J gave up 5 bases and V 4 bases, and 9 bases lay outside the gene matches. The CDR3: CASSRSGGPLETQYF. CDR3 DNA: TGTGCCAGCAGCCGTTCGGGAGGGCCCTTGGAGACCCAGTACTTC.

This chain connects TRBV18 to TRBJ2-7; D is ambiguous. The CDR3 covers 14 residues. Trimming removed 3 bases from V and 5 bases from J, with 14 bases in between. Germline V gene sequence: CDR1 KGHSH, CDR2 LQKENI. CDR3 DNA sequence: TGTGCCAGCTCACCGACGACGGCCTCGGACGAGCAGTACTTC. Translating it yields CASSPTTASDEQYF.

The genes are TRBV18 and TRBJ2-7; a possible D gene is TRBD2 (6 bases). The V gene's germline CDR1 is KGHSH and CDR2 LQKENI. Trimming took off 3 bases at V and 5 bases at J, with 14 bases between the two ends. The CDR3 runs 14 residues. For the CDR3, the DNA is TGTGCCAGCTCACCGGAGGGGATCCCTGACGAGCAGTACTTC. It codes for CASSPEGIPDEQYF.

This rearrangement joins TRBV2 to TRBJ2-6; the match to TRBD1 covers 7 bases. Germline loops: CDR1 SNHLY, CDR2 FYNNEI. The CDR3 runs 15 residues. V gave up 5 bases and J gave up 4 bases; unmatched junction bases: 5. The CDR3 DNA sequence: TGTGCCAGCAGTCCGGACAGGTCGGGGGCCAACGTCCTGACTTTC. It codes for CASSPDRSGANVLTF.

This chain uses TRBV20-1 with TRBJ1-2; D is unclear. V lost 4 bases to trimming and J lost 0 bases, with 3 bases between them. The CDR3 sequence is 11 residues long. Germline V lookup: CDR1 DFQATT, CDR2 SNEGSKA (reference sequence). The CDR3 region is CSATANYGYTF. CDR3 nucleotide sequence: TGCAGTGCTACAGCTAACTATGGCTACACCTTC.

This chain joins TRBV28 and TRBJ2-3; D gene unclear. CDR1 and CDR2 (germline): MDHEN, SYDVKM. The CDR3 extends over 13 amino acids. The germline V and J ends were trimmed by 3 bases and 3 bases, with 7 bases remaining between them. CDR3 bases: TGTGCCAGCAGTTTGTGGGGTACAGATACGCAGTATTTT. The encoded protein is CASSLWGTDTQYF.

The rearrangement uses TRBV7-2 and TRBJ2-7; 9 bases match TRBD2. Germline V gives CDR1 SGHTA, CDR2 FQGNSA. V trimming: 7 bases; J trimming: 3 bases; junction bases outside the gene matches: 10. The length of the CDR3 is 15 residues. The CDR3 spells CASTGGGRARYEQYF. CDR3 bases: TGTGCCAGCACCGGTGGCGGGAGGGCCCGCTACGAGCAGTACTTC.

This sequence joins TRBV7-8 and TRBJ1-1; 8 bases line up with TRBD1. Germline CDR1 and CDR2: SGHVS and FQNEAQ. The V segment lost 5 bases and the J segment 4 bases; nucleotides outside the gene matches: 3. The CDR3 is made up of 13 amino acids. CDR3 sequence (DNA): TGTGCCAGCAGCAACGGACAGGGCACTGAAGCTTTCTTT. It specifies CASSNGQGTEAFF. The full variable domain, completed using reference TRBV7-8 and TRBJ1-1, is GAGVSQSPRYKVAKRGQDVALRCDPISGHVSLFWYQQALGQGPEFLTYFQNEAQLDKSGLPSDRFFAERPEGSVSTLKIQRTQQEDSAVYLCASSNGQGTEAFFGQGTRLTVV.

The V and J genes are TRBV29-1 and TRBJ1-2, with D maybe TRBD1 (6 bases). Looked up from germline, CDR1 is SQVTM and CDR2 is ANQGSEA. The CDR3 sequence is 18 residues long. The V gene lost 0 bases and the J gene lost 4 bases, with 24 bases spanning the gap. The CDR3 here is CSVEDVTGLQGLRYGYTF. The CDR3 bases are TGCAGCGTTGAAGATGTGACGGGGCTTCAGGGGTTGCGCTATGGCTACACCTTC.

This rearrangement joins TRBV29-1 to TRBJ1-1, with no clear D. There are 13 residues in the CDR3. Per the germline V gene, CDR1 is SQVTM and CDR2 is ANQGSEA. V lost 2 bases, J lost 5 bases, and 12 bases lay in between. DNA of the CDR3: TGCAGCGTTGAATGGGCAGGAGGGACTGAAGCTTTCTTT. This sequence encodes CSVEWAGGTEAFF.

The J gene is TRBJ2-7, the V gene TRBV18; tentative D call: TRBD1 (6 bases). The V gene lost 1 base and the J gene lost 1 base, with 14 bases spanning the gap. Germline V lookup: CDR1 KGHSH, CDR2 LQKENI. CDR3 length: 16 amino acids. DNA for the CDR3: TGTGCCAGCTCACCACTGGTCGGCCAGGGGTCCTACGAGCAGTACTTC. Its translation: CASSPLVGQGSYEQYF.

The V and J genes are TRBV11-3 and TRBJ1-4; D is unclear. V lost 11 bases and J lost 8, with 6 bases in between. The germline V gene has CDR1 SGHNT and CDR2 YENEEA. There are 9 residues in the CDR3. CDR3 residues: CAFREKLFF. The CDR3, as DNA: TGTGCCTTTAGGGAAAAACTGTTTTTT.

The rearrangement uses TRBV4-1 and TRBJ2-1, with D maybe TRBD2 (6 bases). CDR1 and CDR2 (germline): MGHRA, YSYEKL. Deletions cut 2 bases from V and 8 bases from J, with 22 bases between. This CDR3 is 17 amino acids long. CDR3 sequence (DNA): TGCGCCAGCAGCCAATCGGTAGCGGTTTCGCGCTTCGATGAGCAGTTCTTC. Residues: CASSQSVAVSRFDEQFF.

Regarding this clone: One end of the junction does not line up with germline, which may come from a read error. The genes are TRBV19 and TRBJ2-4; the D call may be TRBD1 or TRBD2 (6 bases each). The CDR3 extends over 16 amino acids. CDR1 is LNHDA, CDR2 SQIVND, per germline (reference sequence). The CDR3 DNA sequence: TGTGCCAGTAGTATTTTGGGGGGCGCATCCAAAAACATCCAGTACTTC. Translated, it gives CASSILGGASKNIQYF.

This chain uses TRBV5-1 with TRBJ2-2; either TRBD1 or TRBD2 may supply D (6 bases each). Germline V gives CDR1 SGHRS, CDR2 YFSETQ. V was trimmed by 3 bases and J by 6 bases, leaving 12 bases between them. CDR3 length: 14 amino acids. The CDR3 here is CASSWGASAGELFF. The CDR3, as DNA: TGCGCCAGCAGCTGGGGGGCTAGCGCCGGGGAGCTGTTTTTT.

The CDR3 spells CASSLTVSSYNEQFF. In DNA form, the CDR3 reads TGTGCCAGCAGCTTAACCGTGAGCTCCTACAATGAGCAGTTCTTC. The chain uses TRBV7-2 and TRBJ2-1, with no clear D. Germline V gene sequence: CDR1 SGHTA, CDR2 FQGNSA. This CDR3 has 15 residues. V lost 2 bases to trimming and J lost 0 bases, with 8 bases between them.

V and J are TRBV27 and TRBJ2-4, with D possibly TRBD2 on 5 matching bases. Germline lookup yields CDR1 MNHEY and CDR2 SMNVEV (reference sequence). CDR3 length: 18 residues. V dropped 2 bases and J dropped 0 bases, with 17 bases sitting between them. The CDR3 DNA follows: TGTGCCAGCAGTTTAGATCGAATGACGGACTTAGCCAAAAACATTCAGTACTTC. This sequence encodes CASSLDRMTDLAKNIQYF.

Here the CDR3 DNA reads TGTGCCAGCAGCTTAGGGCGGTATGGCTACACCTTC. This encodes CASSLGRYGYTF. The V gene is TRBV7-9, the J gene TRBJ1-2, with D uncertain. CDR1 is SEHNR, CDR2 FQNEAQ, per germline (reference sequence). The germline V and J ends were trimmed by 1 base and 5 bases, with 5 bases remaining between them. The CDR3 is 12 amino acids.

The rearrangement joins TRBV9 to TRBJ2-5; 7 bases line up with TRBD2. V was clipped by 0 bases and J by 2 bases; unmatched bases: 4. Germline CDR1 reads SGDLS; CDR2 reads YYNGEE. The CDR3 loop spans 15 amino acids. The CDR3, as DNA: TGTGCCAGCAGCGTAGGACTAGCCGCGCAAGAGACCCAGTACTTC. Translating gives CASSVGLAAQETQYF. The variable domain in full, completed from reference TRBV9 and TRBJ2-5, reads DSGVTQTPKHLITATGQRVTLRCSPRSGDLSVYWYQQSLDQGLQFLIQYYNGEERAKGNILERFSAQQFPDLHSELNLSSLELGDSALYFCASSVGLAAQETQYFGPGTRLLVL.

The genes are TRBV9 and TRBJ2-2, with 7 bases fitting TRBD2. Germline trimming cut 0 bases from V and 3 bases from J; bases unmatched to any gene: 5. This CDR3 contains 16 residues. The germline CDR1 and CDR2 sequences are SGDLS and YYNGEE. This CDR3 is CASSVAWGGDTGELFF. The CDR3 nucleotides are TGTGCCAGCAGCGTAGCTTGGGGGGGAGACACCGGGGAGCTGTTTTTT.

This clone occurred once. This chain connects TRBV19 to TRBJ2-1, with a weak D call TRBD1 (7 bases). V lost 7 bases and J lost 4, with 17 bases in between. The length of the CDR3 is 15 residues. Germline loops: CDR1 LNHDA, CDR2 SQIVND (reference sequence). CDR3 bases: TGTGCCAGTACCGACCGGAGGGGGCTTTACAATGAGCAGTTCTTC. Amino acid sequence: CASTDRRGLYNEQFF.

V usage is TRBV25-1 and J usage is TRBJ1-6, with a weak D call TRBD1 (6 bases). The ends were cut back, 0 bases at V and 7 bases at J, with 13 bases in the middle. In germline, CDR1 is MGHDK, CDR2 SYGVNS. The CDR3 loop spans 16 amino acids. This CDR3 reads CASSEYRGGGNSPLHF. CDR3 sequence (DNA): TGTGCCAGCAGTGAATACCGGGGAGGGGGAAATTCACCCCTCCACTTT.

This clone was seen just once. The chain combines TRBV11-2 with TRBJ2-3; 10 bases are a match to TRBD2. V was clipped by 6 bases and J by 6 bases; unmatched bases: 12. The CDR3 has 16 residues. CDR1 is SGHAT, CDR2 FQNNGV, per germline. In nucleotides, the CDR3 is TGTGCCAGCAGGGATCCTAGCGGGAGCTTTACGGATACGCAGTATTTT. This codes for CASRDPSGSFTDTQYF. The variable domain in full, completed from reference TRBV11-2 and TRBJ2-3, reads EAGVAQSPRYKIIEKRQSVAFWCNPISGHATLYWYQQILGQGPKLLIQFQNNGVVDDSQLPKDRFSAERLKGVDSTLKIQPAKLEDSAVYLCASRDPSGSFTDTQYFGPGTRLTVL.

This chain links TRBV10-3 with TRBJ2-7; D uncertain. The V gene's germline CDR1 is ENHRY and CDR2 SYGVKD. The V end was cut by 6 bases, the J end by 0 bases, with 12 bases between. The CDR3 contains 14 residues. The CDR3 loop reads CAIRAGPRSYEQYF. CDR3 DNA sequence: TGTGCCATCAGAGCCGGGCCTCGCTCCTACGAGCAGTACTTC.

This chain joins TRBV5-1 and TRBJ1-2; D uncertain. Per germline, CDR1 SGHRS and CDR2 YFSETQ. Trimming removed 4 bases at V and 6 bases at J, with 4 bases between. The length of the CDR3 is 10 residues. Here the CDR3 reads CASSEHGYTF. Written as DNA, the CDR3 is TGCGCCAGCAGCGAACATGGCTACACCTTC.